Presented here are 26 T cell receptor beta chains from one specimen sequenced in a study of T cell repertoires in cytomegalovirus infection. A single record per CDR3 protein comes from TCRdb applying MiXCR to the reads. Here the sample spans a few hundred thousand distinct CDR3 sequences, roughly 15% being singletons. Sequencing was performed on PBMCs. These receptors were collected from a human donor in good health (CMV status not recorded). Some clones in this sample may be carry-over from other donors' samples.

With regard to this clonotype: One junction end disagrees with the germline gene, perhaps due to a read error. The rearrangement links TRBV20-1 to TRBJ1-1; D is uncertain. CDR1 is DFQATT and CDR2 is SNEGSKA in the germline V gene (reference sequence). The length of the CDR3 is 14 residues. The CDR3, as DNA: TGCAGTGCTAGACAGCCCTCTCTGGGCACTGAAGCTTTGTTT. Protein sequence: CSARQPSLGTEALF.

This clonotype was detected a few times. The chain carries TRBV25-1 and TRBJ2-3, with D hard to call. The CDR3 is 13 residues long. V lost 3 bases and J 8 bases, leaving 12 bases between the germline ends. Germline assignment: CDR1 MGHDK and CDR2 SYGVNS. In DNA form, the CDR3 reads TGTGCCAGCAGTGACCGACAACCCGGTACGCAGTATTTT. Translated, it gives CASSDRQPGTQYF.

V and J are TRBV19 and TRBJ2-6; TRBD1 is a possible D gene (5 bases). Germline assignment: CDR1 LNHDA and CDR2 SQIVND (reference sequence). The CDR3 spans 15 residues. V was cut by 7 bases and J by 1 base, with 11 bases left in between. CDR3 sequence: CASNPRVSGANVLTF. In nucleotides, the CDR3 is TGTGCCAGTAACCCCAGGGTGTCTGGGGCCAACGTCCTGACTTTC.

J is TRBJ2-3 and V is TRBV20-1, with 7 nucleotides matching TRBD2. The CDR3 is 16 residues long. The germline V gene encodes CDR1 DFQATT and CDR2 SNEGSKA (reference sequence). J was trimmed by 2 bases and V by 6 bases; bases with no gene match: 14. The CDR3 region is CSAAPGGRANTDTQYF. CDR3 DNA sequence: TGCAGTGCAGCGCCCGGGGGGAGGGCCAACACAGATACGCAGTATTTT.

This clonotype has at least ten counts. The CDR3 here is CASSTKQGVRNTEAFF. CDR3 bases: TGTGCCAGTAGTACCAAGCAGGGGGTACGGAACACTGAAGCTTTCTTT. The chain carries TRBV19 and TRBJ1-1; 7 nucleotides align to TRBD1. CDR3 length: 16 amino acids. CDR1 and CDR2 (germline): LNHDA, SQIVND (reference sequence). Trimming at V came to 4 bases and at J to 1 base, leaving 9 bases not matched to a gene.

V gene TRBV7-9 combines with J gene TRBJ2-1; D unclear. Per germline, CDR1 SEHNR and CDR2 FQNEAQ (reference sequence). The CDR3 has 14 amino acids. Trimming removed 1 base at V and 4 bases at J, with 8 bases between. CDR3 sequence (DNA): TGTGCCAGCAGCTTAGGTGCTTCTTACAATGAGCAGTTCTTC. This encodes CASSLGASYNEQFF. Full variable domain (outside the CDR3, taken from reference TRBV7-9 and TRBJ2-1): DTGVSQNPRHKITKRGQNVTFRCDPISEHNRLYWYRQTLGQGPEFLTYFQNEAQLEKSRLLSDRFSAERPKGSFSTLEIQRTEQGDSAMYLCASSLGASYNEQFFGPGTRLTVL.

This clonotype was recorded at least ten times. The chain joins TRBV7-6 to TRBJ2-7, with 7 nucleotides matching TRBD1. Germline CDR1 SGHVS, CDR2 FNYEAQ. This CDR3 has 15 amino acids. V dropped 0 bases and J dropped 3; count of bases not matched to a gene: 5. CDR3 in DNA: TGTGCCAGCAGCTTAGCGCCGGGACAGAACTACGAGCAGTACTTC. Amino acid sequence: CASSLAPGQNYEQYF.

This clonotype was counted ten times or more. This chain joins TRBV7-2 and TRBJ2-7, with 7 bases fitting TRBD2. This CDR3 is built from 15 residues. The junction had 6 bases not matched to a gene; V was cut back by 1 base and J by 3 bases. CDR1 is SGHTA, CDR2 FQGNSA, per germline. The CDR3 region has the DNA TGTGCCAGCAGCTTAGGACCAGGGAGGGACTACGAGCAGTACTTC. Protein sequence: CASSLGPGRDYEQYF.

Here the CDR3 reads CASRGSDIQYF. In nucleotides, the CDR3 is TGTGCCAGTCGGGGATCGGACATTCAGTACTTC. The chain couples TRBV18 to TRBJ2-4; TRBD2 might be the D (5 bases). The V and J ends lost 9 bases and 8 bases respectively, with 11 bases between them. Germline V gives CDR1 KGHSH, CDR2 LQKENI. This CDR3 has 11 residues.

This clonotype was observed many times. The chain couples TRBV7-2 to TRBJ2-5; TRBD1 is a possible D gene (6 bases). Germline V gene lookup returns CDR1 SGHTA and CDR2 FQGNSA. This CDR3 is 14 amino acids long. The germline V and J ends were trimmed by 2 bases and 4 bases, with 11 bases remaining between them. This chain's CDR3 is CASSLLGGRETQYF. CDR3 DNA: TGTGCCAGCAGCTTACTAGGGGGACGAGAGACCCAGTACTTC. The full variable domain, completed using reference TRBV7-2 and TRBJ2-5, is GAGVSQSPSNKVTEKGKDVELRCDPISGHTALYWYRQSLGQGLEFLIYFQGNSAPDKSGLPSDRFSAERTGGSVSTLTIQRTQQEDSAVYLCASSLLGGRETQYFGPGTRLLVL.

This clonotype showed up many times. V usage is TRBV2 and J usage is TRBJ2-2; TRBD2 matches at 9 bases. J lost 0 bases, V lost 4 bases, and 3 bases had no gene match. The CDR3 is made up of 16 amino acids. CDR1 is SNHLY and CDR2 is FYNNEI in the germline V gene. As DNA, the CDR3 is TGTGCCAGCAGTGGACTAGCGGCAACGAACACCGGGGAGCTGTTTTTT. Encoded protein: CASSGLAATNTGELFF.

This clonotype was picked up a small number of times. This chain joins TRBV15 and TRBJ2-3, with 9 bases that match TRBD2. Looked up from germline, CDR1 is LNHNV and CDR2 is YYDKDF (reference sequence). Trimming cost V 0 bases and J 2 bases; bases outside gene matches: 9. This CDR3 contains 18 residues. The CDR3 DNA reads as TGTGCCACCAGCAGAGAAGGTGGAGCGGGGGGACTCACAGATACGCAGTATTTT. This encodes CATSREGGAGGLTDTQYF.

Only a few counts were recorded for this clonotype. The CDR3 protein is CAIREGGGNQPQHF. In nucleotides, the CDR3 is TGTGCCATCAGAGAGGGAGGGGGCAATCAGCCCCAGCATTTT. The chain carries TRBV10-3 and TRBJ1-5; D is possibly TRBD1 (5 bases). Germline V gene data show CDR1 as ENHRY and CDR2 as SYGVKD. The CDR3 loop spans 14 amino acids. Deletions cut 6 bases from V and 2 bases from J, with 11 bases between.

This clonotype was detected many times. The rearrangement links TRBV7-2 to TRBJ2-2, with no clear D. Trimming left V 5 bases short and J 10 bases short, with 8 bases between. This CDR3 contains 11 residues. Germline-derived CDR1 and CDR2 are SGHTA and FQGNSA. The DNA of the CDR3 is TGTGCCAGCAGCCCCCCAAAGGAGCTGTTTTTT. Encoded protein: CASSPPKELFF. Using reference TRBV7-2 and TRBJ2-2 for the parts outside the CDR3, the full variable domain is GAGVSQSPSNKVTEKGKDVELRCDPISGHTALYWYRQSLGQGLEFLIYFQGNSAPDKSGLPSDRFSAERTGGSVSTLTIQRTQQEDSAVYLCASSPPKELFFGEGSRLTVL.

The chain joins TRBV5-4 to TRBJ2-5; TRBD2 matches at 7 bases. V lost 1 base and J lost 2; bases outside the gene matches: 8. Germline values: CDR1 SGHNT, CDR2 YYREEE (reference sequence). The CDR3 runs 16 residues. For the CDR3, the DNA is TGTGCCAGCAGCTTGTTTACCCCTAGCGGTCAAGAGACCCAGTACTTC. Amino acid sequence: CASSLFTPSGQETQYF.

This clonotype came up a few times. V is TRBV28 and J is TRBJ2-7; 9 bases map to TRBD1. The CDR3 runs to 14 residues. With 6 bases clipped from V and 0 bases from J, the junction kept 3 bases outside the gene matches. Germline CDR1 MDHEN, CDR2 SYDVKM. CDR3: CASSGQGSSYEQYF. The CDR3 DNA reads TGTGCCAGCAGCGGACAGGGGTCCTCCTACGAGCAGTACTTC.

The chain is built from TRBV28 and TRBJ2-2, with 8 bases fitting TRBD1. Looked up from germline, CDR1 is MDHEN and CDR2 is SYDVKM. After removal of 3 bases from V and 6 bases from J, the junction contained 6 bases not matched to a gene. The length of the CDR3 is 15 residues. For the CDR3, the DNA is TGTGCCAGCAGTTTCCCGGACAGGGAGGCCGGGGAGCTGTTTTTT. Amino acid sequence: CASSFPDREAGELFF.

This clonotype was counted ten times or more. The chain couples TRBV7-2 to TRBJ2-5, with D perhaps given as TRBD1 or TRBD2 (5 bases each). Trimming shortened V by 5 bases and J by 6 bases, and 7 bases separated the two germline ends. Germline-derived CDR1 and CDR2 are SGHTA and FQGNSA. The CDR3 totals 11 residues. The CDR3 DNA sequence: TGTGCCAGCAGCCAGGGACAGACCCAGTACTTC. Translated: CASSQGQTQYF.

This clonotype was detected many times. The chain has TRBV27 and TRBJ2-1; maybe TRBD1 (6 bases). Germline-derived CDR1 and CDR2 are MNHEY and SMNVEV (reference sequence). This CDR3 spans 14 amino acids. The V and J ends lost 2 bases and 8 bases respectively, with 13 bases between them. DNA for the CDR3: TGTGCCAGCAGTTTAGGCAGGGGACGAGATGAGCAGTTCTTC. Translating gives CASSLGRGRDEQFF.

Many counts were recorded for this clonotype. The J gene is TRBJ2-2, the V gene TRBV7-2; the D gene is possibly TRBD1 (5 bases). The V gene's germline CDR1 is SGHTA and CDR2 FQGNSA. The V end lost 1 base, the J end lost 5 bases, and 11 bases lay between the germline ends. The CDR3 extends over 15 amino acids. This chain's CDR3 is CASSLGQGGTGELFF. In DNA, the CDR3 is TGTGCCAGCAGCTTAGGCCAGGGTGGGACCGGGGAGCTGTTTTTT.

This clonotype was counted a few times. The V and J genes are TRBV29-1 and TRBJ2-7, with D perhaps TRBD2 (5 bases). The length of the CDR3 is 14 residues. The germline V gene has CDR1 SQVTM and CDR2 ANQGSEA. The V end was cut by 5 bases, the J end by 0 bases, with 14 bases between. The CDR3 sequence: CSVLLVGSSYEQYF. The CDR3 DNA reads as TGCAGCGTTCTCCTAGTTGGGAGCTCCTACGAGCAGTACTTC.

The chain combines TRBV14 with TRBJ1-6; a possible D gene is TRBD1 (6 bases). Germline assignment: CDR1 SGHDN and CDR2 FVKESK. V lost 4 bases and J lost 0, with 22 bases in between. The CDR3 sequence is 20 residues long. CDR3 in DNA: TGTGCCAGCAGCCGCACAAGTGGAGCAGGGGCGAACTCCTATAATTCACCCCTCCACTTT. The encoded protein is CASSRTSGAGANSYNSPLHF. Full variable domain (outside the CDR3, taken from reference TRBV14 and TRBJ1-6): EAGVTQFPSHSVIEKGQTVTLRCDPISGHDNLYWYRRVMGKEIKFLLHFVKESKQDESGMPNNRFLAERTGGTYSTLKVQPAELEDSGVYFCASSRTSGAGANSYNSPLHFGNGTRLTVT.

This clonotype was observed a handful of times. The chain combines TRBV20-1 with TRBJ2-5, with TRBD2 identical over 8 bases. Germline V gene sequence: CDR1 DFQATT, CDR2 SNEGSKA (reference sequence). V was clipped by 0 bases and J by 10 bases; unmatched bases: 16. The CDR3 is made up of 16 amino acids. CDR3 nucleotide sequence: TGCAGTGCTAGAGATTCCCGGACTAGCCCCCATGGCGGCCAGTACTTC. Amino acid sequence: CSARDSRTSPHGGQYF.

The J gene is TRBJ1-4, the V gene TRBV12-3 or TRBV12-4; D unclear. V lost 5 bases and J 7 bases, leaving 23 bases between the germline ends. This CDR3 is built from 17 residues. The CDR3 bases are TGTGCCAGCAGTCCGCAGCTTTTTGTGGGCGTCGGTGAAAAACTGTTTTTT. It codes for CASSPQLFVGVGEKLFF.

This clonotype was seen at least ten times. The chain combines TRBV7-2 with TRBJ2-7; 12 bases are a match to TRBD2. Per the germline V gene, CDR1 is SGHTA and CDR2 is FQGNSA. The CDR3 length is 16 residues. After removal of 3 bases from V and 5 bases from J, the junction contained 8 bases not matched to a gene. CDR3 loop: CASSFRASGRGDEQYF. CDR3 bases: TGTGCCAGCAGCTTCCGAGCTAGCGGGAGGGGGGACGAGCAGTACTTC.

V is TRBV7-3 and J is TRBJ2-1; 12 bases match TRBD2. Unmatched junction bases numbered 15, after V lost 3 bases and J lost 0 bases. The CDR3 length is 21 residues. Per the germline V gene, CDR1 is SGHTA and CDR2 is FQGTGA. The CDR3 spells CASSFRPSGRGSSSSYNEQFF. In DNA, the CDR3 is TGTGCCAGCAGCTTCCGTCCTAGCGGGAGGGGTTCTTCTAGCTCCTACAATGAGCAGTTCTTC.